One and the same sample provided the 30 T cell receptor beta chains below, sequenced in a study of control samples from healthy donors and cancer patients. TCRdb keeps only in-frame clones here, not all; method: immunoSEQ multiplex PCR. The table includes 150,000 or so clones, about 94% detected once. Sequencing was performed on blood. These receptors all come from a man between 40 and 49 years old in good health.

This chain connects TRBV30 to TRBJ1-2; D is unresolved. V was cut by 7 bases and J by 4 bases, with 13 bases left in between. Germline assignment: CDR1 GTSNPN and CDR2 SVGIG (reference sequence). CDR3 length: 12 residues. The CDR3 protein is CAFSGGFYGYTF. The CDR3 bases are TGTGCCTTCTCTGGAGGGTTCTATGGCTACACCTTC.

The gene calls are TRBV4-1 and TRBJ2-7; D tentatively reads TRBD1 or TRBD2 (5 bases each). Germline V lookup: CDR1 MGHRA, CDR2 YSYEKL. The CDR3 extends over 14 amino acids. V shed 1 base and J shed 0 bases, with 7 bases lying between them. The CDR3 protein is CASSQAGRSYEQYF. The DNA of the CDR3 is TGCGCCAGCAGCCAAGCGGGGCGCTCCTACGAGCAGTACTTC.

The chain recombines TRBV30 with TRBJ1-2; D ambiguous. V was pared by 2 bases and J by 4 bases, with 11 bases between. Per the germline V gene, CDR1 is GTSNPN and CDR2 is SVGIG (reference sequence). CDR3 length: 13 residues. The CDR3 sequence: CAWSWGALYGYTF. DNA of the CDR3: TGTGCCTGGAGTTGGGGAGCCCTCTATGGCTACACCTTC.

This chain joins TRBV12-3 or TRBV12-4 and TRBJ1-1, with D possibly matching TRBD1 (6 bases). V was clipped by 4 bases and J by 7 bases, with 10 bases between them. The CDR3 loop spans 12 amino acids. CDR3 in amino acids: CASSSQGFEAFF. CDR3 sequence (DNA): TGTGCCAGCAGTTCACAGGGATTTGAAGCTTTCTTT.

This chain connects TRBV18 to TRBJ2-2, with a weak D call TRBD1 (7 bases). The V end was cut by 6 bases, the J end by 0 bases, with 14 bases between. The CDR3 extends over 16 amino acids. Germline V gives CDR1 KGHSH, CDR2 LQKENI. CDR3 in DNA: TGTGCCAGCTCTCCGCAGGGGGGAACGAACACCGGGGAGCTGTTTTTT. This gives the protein CASSPQGGTNTGELFF.

The CDR3 sequence: CASSQDTAGANVLTF. The CDR3 nucleotides read TGTGCCAGCAGCCAAGATACGGCTGGGGCCAACGTCCTGACTTTC. The chain combines TRBV3-1 (or the pseudogene TRBV3-2) with TRBJ2-6; D is unresolved. This CDR3 spans 15 amino acids. The V gene's germline CDR1 is LGHDT and CDR2 YNNKEL (reference sequence). The germline V and J ends were trimmed by 0 bases and 2 bases, with 5 bases remaining between them.

As to this clone: One junction end does not reproduce the germline sequence, and a read error may be involved. Other DNA sequences of this sample code for an identical CDR3. The chain recombines TRBV27 with TRBJ2-7; 12 nucleotides align to TRBD2. In germline, CDR1 is MNHEY, CDR2 SMNVEV (reference sequence). This CDR3 region has 14 residues. The CDR3 reads CASSILAGGAEQYF. The CDR3 nucleotides read TGTGCCAGCAGTATACTAGCGGGGGGTGCCGAGCAATACTTC.

The gene calls are TRBV2 and TRBJ1-1, with D maybe TRBD1 (5 bases). Trimming took off 4 bases at V and 0 bases at J, with 9 bases between the two ends. Germline CDR1 and CDR2: SNHLY and FYNNEI. The CDR3 runs to 14 residues. The chain's CDR3 is CASSGEGLNTEAFF. CDR3 DNA: TGTGCCAGCAGTGGTGAGGGGTTGAACACTGAAGCTTTCTTT. Complete variable domain (other parts from reference TRBV2 and TRBJ1-1): EPEVTQTPSHQVTQMGQEVILRCVPISNHLYFYWYRQILGQKVEFLVSFYNNEISEKSEIFDDQFSVERPDGSNFTLKIRSTKLEDSAMYFCASSGEGLNTEAFFGQGTRLTVV.

CDR3 protein: CASSLRSGNTEAFF. The CDR3 DNA reads as TGTGCCAGCAGCTTAAGAAGCGGTAACACTGAAGCTTTCTTT. The rearrangement joins TRBV7-2 to TRBJ1-1; the D is unclear. The CDR3 contains 14 residues. The germline V gene encodes CDR1 SGHTA and CDR2 FQGNSA. V was pared by 2 bases and J by 2 bases, with 9 bases between.

The sample holds one count of this clone. The chain employs TRBV6-5 and TRBJ1-1, with unresolved D. From germline, CDR1 is MNHEY and CDR2 SVGAGI. CDR3 length equals 13 residues. The ends were cut back, 0 bases at V and 4 bases at J, with 6 bases in the middle. The CDR3 loop reads CASSYSAPTEAFF. CDR3 DNA: TGTGCCAGCAGTTACTCGGCCCCCACTGAAGCTTTCTTT.

This chain uses TRBV7-9 with TRBJ1-5; no clear D gene. Germline CDR1 and CDR2: SEHNR and FQNEAQ (reference sequence). There are 14 residues in the CDR3. V shed 3 bases and J shed 1 base, with 7 bases lying between them. CDR3 residues: CASSFSTSNQPQHF. CDR3 sequence (DNA): TGTGCCAGCAGCTTCAGCACGAGCAATCAGCCCCAGCATTTT.

The rearrangement joins TRBV25-1 to TRBJ2-3; D tentatively reads TRBD1 or TRBD2 (6 bases each). Trimming cost V 2 bases and J 2 bases, with 11 bases left between them. Germline assignment: CDR1 MGHDK and CDR2 SYGVNS. CDR3 size: 15 residues. CDR3 coding DNA: TGTGCCAGCAGTGAAGGAGGGGACAACACAGATACGCAGTATTTT. It codes for CASSEGGDNTDTQYF.

The chain carries TRBV20-1 and TRBJ1-3; no reliable D call. Germline V gene lookup returns CDR1 DFQATT and CDR2 SNEGSKA (reference sequence). The CDR3 spans 11 residues. V was cut by 5 bases and J by 0 bases, with 2 bases left in between. The CDR3: CSAHSGNTIYF. In DNA, the CDR3 is TGCAGTGCTCACTCTGGAAACACCATATATTTT.

In this sample, this clone turned up once. J is TRBJ2-1 and V is TRBV11-2; 10 nucleotides match TRBD2. This CDR3 is built from 13 residues. The germline V gene has CDR1 SGHAT and CDR2 FQNNGV. With V trimmed by 1 base and J by 10 bases, 1 base remained unmatched. The CDR3 loop reads CASSLALAGEQFF. The CDR3 bases are TGTGCCAGCAGCTTAGCACTAGCGGGAGAGCAGTTCTTC. The full variable domain, with the rest looked up from reference TRBV11-2 and TRBJ2-1, is EAGVAQSPRYKIIEKRQSVAFWCNPISGHATLYWYQQILGQGPKLLIQFQNNGVVDDSQLPKDRFSAERLKGVDSTLKIQPAKLEDSAVYLCASSLALAGEQFFGPGTRLTVL.

The V gene is TRBV3-1 (or the pseudogene TRBV3-2), the J gene TRBJ1-3; D remains unclear. The V end lost 1 base, the J end lost 0 bases, and 13 bases lay between the germline ends. The length of the CDR3 is 17 residues. The germline CDR1 and CDR2 sequences are LGHDT and YNNKEL (reference sequence). Here the CDR3 DNA reads TGTGCCAGCAGCCAAGGGGGTGGGTACTTCTCTGGAAACACCATATATTTT. It codes for CASSQGGGYFSGNTIYF.

The V and J genes are TRBV7-2 and TRBJ2-1, with D perhaps TRBD1 (6 bases). The germline V gene has CDR1 SGHTA and CDR2 FQGNSA. The CDR3 has 16 amino acids. V shed 5 bases and J shed 6 bases, with 20 bases lying between them. CDR3 loop: CASSTHGAGAPNEQFF. CDR3 in DNA: TGTGCCAGCAGCACACATGGGGCAGGGGCCCCCAATGAGCAGTTCTTC.

The gene calls are TRBV2 and TRBJ2-7; D is undetermined. CDR1 and CDR2 from the germline V gene are SNHLY and FYNNEI. This CDR3 comprises 11 residues. Trimming pared 6 bases from V and 5 bases from J, leaving 8 bases between. The CDR3 region is CASRERDEQYF. The CDR3 DNA follows: TGTGCCAGCAGGGAAAGGGACGAGCAGTACTTC.

This sequence joins TRBV7-2 and TRBJ2-3, with TRBD2 matching over 11 bases. Germline CDR1 is SGHTA and CDR2 is FQGNSA. With V trimmed by 1 base and J by 14 bases, 17 bases remained unmatched. This CDR3 spans 17 amino acids. CDR3 in DNA: TGTGCCAGCAGCTTAGGTGTGCGGGCCTCTAGCGGGGGGCGGAGGTATTTT. This encodes CASSLGVRASSGGRRYF.

The chain links TRBV5-1 to TRBJ2-3; TRBD1 aligns across 7 bases. Germline loops: CDR1 SGHRS, CDR2 YFSETQ. This CDR3 spans 15 amino acids. Germline trimming cut 1 base from V and 2 bases from J; bases unmatched to any gene: 4. This chain's CDR3 is CASSLTGQYTDTQYF. The CDR3 bases are TGCGCCAGCAGCTTGACGGGACAGTACACAGATACGCAGTATTTT.

This rearrangement joins TRBV19 to TRBJ1-2; D remains unclear. This CDR3 spans 16 amino acids. Germline V lookup: CDR1 LNHDA, CDR2 SQIVND (reference sequence). Trimming stripped 4 bases from V and 3 bases from J, with 18 bases between. Written as DNA, the CDR3 is TGTGCCAGTAGTACCGGACGGAGACGTCTAGACTATGGCTACACCTTC. Amino acids: CASSTGRRRLDYGYTF.

V is TRBV7-9 and J is TRBJ2-3; D gene unclear. This CDR3 spans 13 amino acids. Germline values: CDR1 SEHNR, CDR2 FQNEAQ (reference sequence). Trimming removed 4 bases from V and 3 bases from J, with 8 bases in between. The DNA of the CDR3 is TGTGCCAGCAGCTGGATTGGGACAGATACGCAGTATTTT. This sequence encodes CASSWIGTDTQYF.

The gene calls are TRBV10-2 and TRBJ1-4; D is ambiguous. The CDR3 has 14 residues. V shed 7 bases and J shed 0 bases, with 9 bases lying between them. The germline gives CDR1 WSHSY, CDR2 SAAADI. CDR3 coding DNA: TGCGCCAGCATGCCGTCGGCAACTAATGAAAAACTGTTTTTT. Amino acid sequence: CASMPSATNEKLFF.

This chain connects TRBV27 to TRBJ2-7; possible D gene TRBD1, 5 bases. CDR1 MNHEY and CDR2 SMNVEV come from the germline V gene (reference sequence). The CDR3 is made up of 15 amino acids. Trimming shortened V by 5 bases and J by 3 bases, and 17 bases separated the two germline ends. The CDR3 is CASSVGAGYVYEQYF. The CDR3, as DNA: TGTGCCAGCAGTGTAGGGGCAGGGTACGTCTACGAGCAGTACTTC.

This chain uses TRBV25-1 with TRBJ1-1; perhaps TRBD1 as D (5 bases). The CDR3 spans 13 residues. The germline CDR1 and CDR2 sequences are MGHDK and SYGVNS. Trimming shortened V by 3 bases and J by 2 bases, and 7 bases separated the two germline ends. CDR3 sequence: CASSEGLNTEAFF. Here the CDR3 DNA reads TGTGCCAGCAGTGAGGGACTAAACACTGAAGCTTTCTTT.

V is TRBV7-9 and J is TRBJ1-1; D remains unclear. The V end lost 8 bases, the J end lost 3 bases, and 10 bases lay between the germline ends. The CDR3 sequence is 12 residues long. CDR1 and CDR2 from the germline V gene are SEHNR and FQNEAQ (reference sequence). Here the CDR3 reads CASGRAYTEAFF. In DNA, the CDR3 is TGTGCCAGCGGCCGGGCCTACACTGAAGCTTTCTTT.

The chain uses TRBV5-4 and TRBJ1-6; 7 bases align to TRBD1. Germline values: CDR1 SGHNT, CDR2 YYREEE (reference sequence). The trim removed 3 bases at V and 1 base at J, leaving 7 bases unmatched. The CDR3 extends over 17 amino acids. The CDR3 loop is CASSSDRAESYNSPLHF. CDR3 sequence (DNA): TGTGCCAGCAGCTCAGACAGGGCGGAATCCTATAATTCACCCCTCCACTTT.

This rearrangement joins TRBV6-6 to TRBJ1-1; D may be TRBD1 (5 bases). The CDR3 is made up of 16 amino acids. CDR1 MNHNY and CDR2 SVGAGI come from the germline V gene (reference sequence). The ends were cut back, 4 bases at V and 1 base at J, with 16 bases in the middle. The CDR3 bases are TGTGCCAGCAGTTTCTCGTGGGACGTCCAGAACACTGAAGCTTTCTTT. This gives the protein CASSFSWDVQNTEAFF.

V usage is TRBV6-5 and J usage is TRBJ2-2; TRBD2 matches 14 bases. The CDR3 has 14 residues. The V gene's germline CDR1 is MNHEY and CDR2 SVGAGI. The V and J ends lost 6 bases and 6 bases, in that order; junction bases with no gene match: 0. CDR3 in DNA: TGTGCCAGCAGGACTAGCGGGGGGGCCGGGGAGCTGTTTTTT. It specifies CASRTSGGAGELFF.

V is TRBV19 and J is TRBJ1-1; D unclear. The CDR3 runs to 16 residues. Germline V lookup: CDR1 LNHDA, CDR2 SQIVND (reference sequence). V lost 6 bases, J lost 1 base, and 18 bases lay in between. The CDR3 region has the DNA TGTGCCAGTAGCATACGTCCCTGGGCGGGGAACACTGAAGCTTTCTTT. Protein: CASSIRPWAGNTEAFF.

This sequence joins TRBV6-5 and TRBJ2-5; no reliable D call. There are 13 residues in the CDR3. Germline CDR1 and CDR2: MNHEY and SVGAGI. V shed 7 bases and J shed 4 bases, with 13 bases lying between them. The CDR3 spells CASIRLPGETQYF. The CDR3 region has the DNA TGTGCCAGCATCCGCCTCCCGGGAGAGACCCAGTACTTC.